Sequencing of this TCR beta chain was carried out in a study of blood T cell repertoires in COVID-19. Study-level background: Acute and convalescent COVID-19 samples came from the United States, Italy and Spain.

The assay was immunoSEQ multiplex PCR, and TCRdb's table has in-frame clones only and misses some. The table has approximately 150,000 clones, 85% seen once; the top ten hold roughly 2.5%. Germline CDR1 and CDR2: SGHAT and FQNNGV. The CDR3 length is 15 residues. V lost 0 bases to trimming and J lost 9 bases; unmatched junction nucleotides: 4. The chain is built from TRBV11-2 and TRBJ1-6; TRBD1 aligns across 8 bases. The sample taken for sequencing was peripheral blood. The receptor comes from a human donor with acute or convalescent COVID-19. The donor label of this sample is uncertain. CDR3: CASSLEDRVVSPLHF. In DNA, the CDR3 is TGTGCCAGCAGCTTAGAGGACAGGGTAGTTTCACCCCTCCACTTT.